Ten or more counts support the clone carrying this T cell receptor (beta chain). The data originate from a study of beta chain features in type 1 diabetes. Investigators reverse transcribed all isolated RNA, so they sequenced expressed TCRB transcripts. Repertoires were generated with immunoSEQ multiplex PCR, while TCRdb's copy carries only in-frame clones and drops some. Of about 300,000 clones in the sample, approximately 8% were seen once. After removal of 1 base from V and 6 bases from J, the junction contained 6 bases not matched to a gene. This CDR3 contains 14 residues. Per germline, CDR1 MNHNS and CDR2 SASEGT. Researchers reported sorting CD4+ naive, central memory, regulatory and stem cell-like memory cells via CD45RO/CCR7/CD25/CD127/CD95/CD27.

The sequencing sample was made of central memory CD4+ T cells from blood. J is TRBJ2-7 and V is TRBV6-1, with 7 bases matching TRBD2. The source is a woman younger than 30 in good health. The CDR3, as DNA: TGTGCCAGCAGTGAAGTCTGGTCGGGGGGCGAGCAGTACTTC. It codes for CASSEVWSGGEQYF.